This entry lists 29 T cell receptor beta chains sequenced from one sample in a study of blood T cells in healthy people across ages. Alongside a J-beta primer mix, a sample-barcoded 5' primer served in a second PCR lasting roughly 7 to 11 cycles. TCRdb fed the 5' RACE reads into MiXCR, producing one record per CDR3 protein. The sample carries approximately 800,000 distinct CDR3 sequences, 40% to 65% recorded once. Sequenced material: blood. These receptors were collected from a man older than 75 in good health.

This sequence joins TRBV12-3 or TRBV12-4 and TRBJ1-5; TRBD1 matches 8 bases. CDR3 length: 15 amino acids. The ends lost 6 bases at V and 7 bases at J; junction bases unmatched: 11. The CDR3 is CASSPGTGSRQPQHF. CDR3 sequence (DNA): TGTGCCAGCAGCCCCGGGACAGGCTCTAGGCAGCCCCAGCATTTT.

This clonotype was observed a few times. V gene TRBV29-1 combines with J gene TRBJ1-5; TRBD1 is a possible D gene (6 bases). The CDR3 has 15 residues. The V end lost 4 bases, the J end lost 9 bases, and 22 bases lay between the germline ends. CDR1 is SQVTM and CDR2 is ANQGSEA in the germline V gene. CDR3 amino acids: CSVAENDRLGLPQHF. The CDR3 DNA is TGCAGCGTTGCGGAGAACGACAGGCTGGGTTTGCCCCAGCATTTT.

The chain links TRBV5-1 to TRBJ1-2, with 12 positions matching TRBD1. Germline V gene data show CDR1 as SGHRS and CDR2 as YFSETQ. V lost 4 bases to trimming and J lost 3 bases; unmatched junction nucleotides: 4. CDR3 length: 15 amino acids. The CDR3 here is CASSVGTGGYYGYTF. The CDR3 bases are TGCGCCAGCAGCGTCGGGACAGGGGGCTACTATGGCTACACCTTC.

This clonotype was picked up a small number of times. The chain employs TRBV6-5 and TRBJ2-3; 8 bases match TRBD2. The CDR3 is 17 amino acids. After removal of 0 bases from V and 5 bases from J, the junction contained 10 bases not matched to a gene. CDR1 and CDR2 from the germline V gene are MNHEY and SVGAGI. This CDR3 reads CASSYSIIAGSVDTQYF. CDR3 coding DNA: TGTGCCAGCAGTTACTCGATAATAGCGGGATCTGTAGATACGCAGTATTTT.

This clonotype has ten or more counts. The V call is TRBV6-4, the J call TRBJ2-7; no reliable D call. The CDR3 totals 16 residues. In germline, CDR1 is MRHNA, CDR2 SNTAGT. V shed 0 bases and J shed 6 bases, with 18 bases lying between them. CDR3 protein: CASSDSATFSYSEQYF. The CDR3, as DNA: TGTGCCAGCAGTGACTCGGCCACTTTTAGTTACTCCGAGCAGTACTTC.

This chain joins TRBV3-1 and TRBJ2-1; D unclear. V lost 0 bases to trimming and J lost 3 bases, with 9 bases between them. CDR3 length: 15 residues. Germline CDR1 is LGHDT and CDR2 is YNNKEL (reference sequence). CDR3 DNA: TGTGCCAGCAGCCAAGACCTGCGGCTCTACAATGAGCAGTTCTTC. This gives the protein CASSQDLRLYNEQFF.

This clonotype is categorized as medium-sized. This sequence joins TRBV20-1 and TRBJ2-1, with 14 bases lining up with TRBD2. Germline V gene data show CDR1 as DFQATT and CDR2 as SNEGSKA (reference sequence). After removal of 4 bases from V and 6 bases from J, the junction contained 5 bases not matched to a gene. The CDR3 loop spans 15 amino acids. The CDR3 DNA is TGCAGTGCTACTTCGGGACTAGCGGGAGTCAATGAGCAGTTCTTC. Its protein product is CSATSGLAGVNEQFF.

The CDR3 region is CASSPSGQYNYGYTF. CDR3 sequence (DNA): TGTGCCAGCAGCCCATCGGGACAGTATAACTATGGCTACACCTTC. V gene TRBV14 combines with J gene TRBJ1-2; 7 nucleotides match TRBD1. Germline-derived CDR1 and CDR2 are SGHDN and FVKESK. Losses at the gene ends were 4 bases for V and 1 base for J; bases not matched to a gene: 6. The CDR3 has 15 amino acids.

CDR3 in amino acids: CASRPKGTDTQYF. The CDR3 region has the DNA TGTGCCAGTAGGCCCAAGGGCACAGATACGCAGTATTTT. The V and J genes are TRBV19 and TRBJ2-3; D gene uncertain. CDR3 length: 13 amino acids. Germline V lookup: CDR1 LNHDA, CDR2 SQIVND (reference sequence). V shed 6 bases and J shed 1 base, with 8 bases lying between them.

The CDR3 DNA is TGTGCCAGCAGTTACTCGAAGCCGAGGGAAGCTTTCTTT. This translates into CASSYSKPREAFF. The V and J genes are TRBV6-5 and TRBJ1-1; D not resolved. Germline V gene lookup returns CDR1 MNHEY and CDR2 SVGAGI. V lost 0 bases and J 8 bases, leaving 10 bases between the germline ends. The CDR3 loop spans 13 amino acids.

CDR3 in amino acids: CASSVSAGTSGLNEQYF. In nucleotides, the CDR3 is TGTGCCAGCAGTGTATCTGCCGGGACTAGCGGACTCAATGAGCAGTACTTC. The chain uses TRBV25-1 and TRBJ2-7; 11 bases are shared with TRBD2. V lost 4 bases to trimming and J lost 7 bases; unmatched junction nucleotides: 15. Per germline, CDR1 MGHDK and CDR2 SYGVNS. The CDR3 sequence is 17 residues long.

The chain joins TRBV7-2 to TRBJ2-3; D remains unclear. Trimming shortened V by 3 bases and J by 6 bases, and 13 bases separated the two germline ends. The germline CDR1 and CDR2 sequences are SGHTA and FQGNSA. The CDR3 totals 14 residues. CDR3 sequence (DNA): TGTGCCAGCAGCTTCCTTGGTCCCGGCGATACGCAGTATTTT. This sequence encodes CASSFLGPGDTQYF.

The chain couples TRBV21-1 to TRBJ2-6; TRBD1 was called by the table and not checked on the DNA. TRBV21-1 is labeled a pseudogene. The length of the CDR3 is 19 residues. CDR3 sequence: CASSKVGQEPPSGANVLTF. Written as DNA, the CDR3 is TGTGCCAGCAGCAAAGTTGGGCAGGAGCCCCCCTCTGGGGCCAACGTCCTGACTTTC.

V gene TRBV6-2 or TRBV6-3 combines with J gene TRBJ2-3; D call uncertain. V gave up 6 bases and J gave up 2 bases, with 9 bases separating them. The CDR3 consists of 13 residues. Germline assignment: CDR1 MNHEY and CDR2 SVGEGT. The CDR3 region is CASSPDHTDTQYF. For the CDR3, the DNA is TGTGCCAGCAGCCCCGACCACACAGATACGCAGTATTTT.

The V and J genes are TRBV6-5 and TRBJ2-4; possible D gene TRBD1, 6 bases. The last part of the DNA fits TRBJ2-7 better; the J call may be wrong. The CDR3 totals 17 residues. Germline assignment: CDR1 MNHEY and CDR2 SVGAGI. The CDR3 loop reads CASSYQGPPGFSYEQYF. In nucleotides, the CDR3 is TGTGCCAGCAGTTACCAGGGGCCGCCAGGGTTCTCCTACGAGCAGTACTTC.

The J gene is TRBJ2-1, the V gene TRBV29-1; D not resolved. V lost 4 bases to trimming and J lost 0 bases, with 7 bases between them. This CDR3 has 13 residues. Germline V gene data show CDR1 as SQVTM and CDR2 as ANQGSEA. The CDR3 is CSVGADSYNEQFF. DNA for the CDR3: TGCAGCGTTGGAGCTGACTCCTACAATGAGCAGTTCTTC.

The chain couples TRBV5-8 to TRBJ2-1, with a possible D match to TRBD1 (6 bases). The CDR3 length is 15 residues. V lost 3 bases and J lost 0, with 10 bases in between. In germline, CDR1 is SGHTS, CDR2 YDEGEE. The CDR3 nucleotides read TGTGCCAGCAGCTGCAGGGGAAGCTCCTACAATGAGCAGTTCTTC. This gives the protein CASSCRGSSYNEQFF.

Details on this clonotype: A read error may be the cause here, since a much bigger clone is one base away. The chain carries TRBV7-2 and TRBJ2-6; no firm D call. The CDR3 spans 16 residues. Germline assignment: CDR1 SGHTA and CDR2 FQGNSA. V shed 3 bases and J shed 4 bases, with 13 bases lying between them. The CDR3 is CTSSFSPRTGANVLTF. The CDR3 nucleotides read TGTACCAGCAGCTTTTCACCCAGGACGGGGGCCAACGTCCTGACTTTC.

The genes are TRBV20-1 and TRBJ1-5; D perhaps matches TRBD1 (6 bases). Deletions cut 6 bases from V and 3 bases from J, with 18 bases between. In germline, CDR1 is DFQATT, CDR2 SNEGSKA (reference sequence). The CDR3 has 15 residues. In DNA, the CDR3 is TGCAGTGCAACTCCTCCCACAGGGTCCAATCAGCCCCAGCATTTT. Its protein product is CSATPPTGSNQPQHF.

This chain links TRBV6-6 with TRBJ2-7; TRBD1 agrees at 9 bases. This CDR3 has 13 residues. J gave up 0 bases and V 11 bases, and 5 bases lay outside the gene matches. CDR1 is MNHNY, CDR2 SVGAGI, per germline (reference sequence). Here the CDR3 reads CAGGQGSSYEQYF. The DNA of the CDR3 is TGTGCCGGGGGACAGGGAAGCTCCTACGAGCAGTACTTC.

J is TRBJ2-6 and V is TRBV5-1; TRBD1 matches at 9 bases. The CDR3 has 20 residues. Germline V CDR1 and CDR2: SGHRS, YFSETQ. The ends lost 0 bases at V and 0 bases at J; junction bases unmatched: 10. CDR3 sequence reads: CASSLEGVGQGSSGANVLTF. CDR3 DNA: TGCGCCAGCAGCTTGGAGGGCGTGGGACAGGGAAGCTCTGGGGCCAACGTCCTGACTTTC.

V gene TRBV6-5 combines with J gene TRBJ1-1; no firm D call. This CDR3 has 14 residues. CDR1 and CDR2 from the germline V gene are MNHEY and SVGAGI. Trimming left V 6 bases short and J 5 bases short, with 16 bases between. The DNA for the CDR3 is TGTGCCAGCAGCCGACCACTGGGTGGGACTGAAGCTTTCTTT. This gives the protein CASSRPLGGTEAFF.

Comments on this clonotype: One end of the junction fails to match germline, which may point to a read error. The chain joins TRBV7-7 to TRBJ2-4, with 7 bases lining up with TRBD2. Per the germline V gene, CDR1 is SSHAT and CDR2 is FNYEAQ (reference sequence). The CDR3 is 13 residues long. CDR3 nucleotides: TGTGCTAGCAGCCCCCTGGGGGGGGGCATTCAGTACTTC. Translating gives CASSPLGGGIQYF.

This chain connects TRBV27 to TRBJ1-2; D is undetermined. The CDR3 spans 15 residues. V gave up 2 bases and J gave up 2 bases, with 12 bases separating them. Germline CDR1 MNHEY, CDR2 SMNVEV (reference sequence). CDR3 residues: CASSLVGFPNYGYTF. The CDR3 region has the DNA TGTGCCAGCAGTTTAGTGGGATTCCCAAACTATGGCTACACCTTC.

The chain carries TRBV28 and TRBJ2-1; the D is unclear. V was cut by 6 bases and J by 2 bases, with 5 bases left in between. This CDR3 region has 12 residues. Germline lookup yields CDR1 MDHEN and CDR2 SYDVKM. CDR3 DNA sequence: TGTGCCAGCAGAAGGCCCTACAATGAGCAGTTCTTC. Its translation is CASRRPYNEQFF. Together with reference TRBV28 and TRBJ2-1, the CDR3 gives the full variable domain: DVKVTQSSRYLVKRTGEKVFLECVQDMDHENMFWYRQDPGLGLRLIYFSYDVKMKEKGDIPEGYSVSREKKERFSLILESASTNQTSMYLCASRRPYNEQFFGPGTRLTVL.

This chain joins TRBV20-1 and TRBJ2-3, with 10 bases aligning to TRBD2. Trimming at V came to 3 bases and at J to 8 bases, leaving 11 bases not matched to a gene. Per the germline V gene, CDR1 is DFQATT and CDR2 is SNEGSKA (reference sequence). This CDR3 has 15 residues. The CDR3 bases are TGCAGTGCTAGCTTCCTAGCGGGAGTAGGAGCTACGCAGTATTTT. It yields the protein CSASFLAGVGATQYF.

The chain is built from TRBV19 and TRBJ2-7; 11 bases align to TRBD2. The J call could be wrong; TRBJ2-5 is a better fit for the DNA end. Germline V CDR1 and CDR2: LNHDA, SQIVND (reference sequence). The CDR3 totals 15 residues. Written as DNA, the CDR3 is TGTGCCAGTAGTATCACTAGCGGGAGTCGGGAGACCCAGTACTTC. It codes for CASSITSGSRETQYF.

The V and J genes are TRBV6-1 and TRBJ1-5; D perhaps matches TRBD1 (5 bases). The CDR3 is 15 amino acids. Trimming took off 2 bases at V and 6 bases at J, with 14 bases between the two ends. Germline lookup yields CDR1 MNHNS and CDR2 SASEGT. The CDR3 sequence: CASSESWGGGQPQHF. The CDR3 nucleotides are TGTGCCAGCAGTGAAAGTTGGGGCGGGGGTCAGCCCCAGCATTTT.

In regard to this clonotype: The junction differs from germline at one of its ends, possibly a read error. This sequence joins TRBV28 and TRBJ2-4, with 7 bases matching TRBD1. The better agreement between TRBJ2-7 and the DNA end casts doubt on the J call. The CDR3 runs 13 residues. Per germline, CDR1 MDHEN and CDR2 SYDVKM. The DNA for the CDR3 is TGTGCCAGCAGCTTATTGACAGGGTCCGAGCAGTACTTC. Protein product: CASSLLTGSEQYF.